The clone carrying this T cell receptor (beta chain) has a count of ten or more. Its antigen is undetermined. The junction had 5 bases not matched to a gene; V was cut back by 6 bases and J by 3 bases. CDR3 size: 13 residues. CDR1 and CDR2 (germline): MNHEY, SVGEGT. TCRdb itself ran the 5' RACE reads through MiXCR, one entry per CDR3 protein. The table includes 70,000 to 90,000 distinct CDR3 sequences, less than 20% detected once. The sample originates from a study of early T cells in non-severe SARS-CoV-2 infection. Study overall: With bulk RNA from unsorted whole blood as input, sequencing yielded unpaired chains. Study conclusions and caveats: Sequences matched to VDJdb favored anti-spike CD8 responses, while private and CD4 specificities were missed.

The sample was whole blood. The chain recombines TRBV6-2 or TRBV6-3 with TRBJ2-7; the match to TRBD1 covers 7 bases. The TCR originated in an adult who was a healthcare worker with PCR-confirmed SARS-CoV-2 infection or an uninfected control (not recorded which). The CDR3 is CASRETGDYEQYF. CDR3 sequence (DNA): TGTGCCAGCAGAGAAACAGGGGACTACGAGCAGTACTTC.